The 17 T cell receptor beta chains listed next were all sequenced from one sample in a study of beta chain features in type 1 diabetes. The study, taken as a whole, reports: People with Type 1 diabetes carried modestly yet significantly shorter TCRB CDR3s in all four CD4+ subsets.

The sequenced template was cDNA made from the entire isolated RNA. Generated by immunoSEQ multiplex PCR, the TCRdb table keeps only in-frame clones and is missing some. The repertoire holds roughly 340,000 clones, with roughly 12% as singletons. These receptors have no identified antigens. The specimen was naive CD4+ T cells from blood. These receptors originate from a woman aged 18-29 years with type 1 diabetes.

V usage is TRBV10-3 and J usage is TRBJ2-7; 9 bases match TRBD2. This CDR3 spans 15 amino acids. CDR1 is ENHRY, CDR2 SYGVKD, per germline. V shed 5 bases and J 4 bases; nucleotides not matched to a gene: 9. This chain's CDR3 is CAISPSTSGSYEQYF. CDR3 nucleotides: TGTGCCATCAGTCCCTCGACTAGCGGCTCATACGAGCAGTACTTC.

The chain has TRBV4-3 and TRBJ1-1; no reliable D call. CDR1 LGHNA and CDR2 YSLEER come from the germline V gene. Trimming shortened V by 0 bases and J by 0 bases, and 11 bases separated the two germline ends. CDR3 length equals 16 residues. CDR3 protein: CASSQDRYLLNTEAFF. CDR3 in DNA: TGCGCCAGCAGCCAAGATCGGTACCTATTGAACACTGAAGCTTTCTTT.

The chain links TRBV9 to TRBJ2-7; TRBD2 agrees at 7 bases. Unmatched junction bases numbered 5, after V lost 0 bases and J lost 2 bases. Germline lookup yields CDR1 SGDLS and CDR2 YYNGEE. The CDR3 is 15 residues long. The chain's CDR3 is CASSVAASGTYEQYF. The CDR3 nucleotides read TGTGCCAGCAGCGTAGCGGCTAGCGGCACCTACGAGCAGTACTTC.

The chain links TRBV19 to TRBJ1-2; TRBD1 might be the D (6 bases). CDR3 length: 15 amino acids. V gave up 5 bases and J gave up 0 bases, with 13 bases separating them. Germline loops: CDR1 LNHDA, CDR2 SQIVND (reference sequence). The CDR3, as DNA: TGTGCCAGTAGTCCAGCACAGGGAGCTAACTATGGCTACACCTTC. Amino acid sequence: CASSPAQGANYGYTF.

The V gene is TRBV19, the J gene TRBJ2-1, with a possible D match to TRBD1 (5 bases). The CDR3 runs to 12 residues. V was shortened by 5 bases and J by 5 bases, with 7 bases between the two germline ends. CDR1 and CDR2 (germline): LNHDA, SQIVND (reference sequence). CDR3 protein: CASSDRNNEQFF. The CDR3 nucleotides read TGTGCCAGTAGTGACAGAAACAATGAGCAGTTCTTC.

The chain is built from TRBV14 and TRBJ1-2; 8 bases are a match to TRBD1. This CDR3 is 13 amino acids long. Unmatched junction bases numbered 7, after V lost 5 bases and J lost 8 bases. Germline V gene lookup returns CDR1 SGHDN and CDR2 FVKESK. CDR3 sequence reads: CASSYHPGGGYTF. CDR3 in DNA: TGTGCCAGCAGCTATCACCCAGGGGGCGGCTACACCTTC. Together with reference TRBV14 and TRBJ1-2, the CDR3 gives the full variable domain: EAGVTQFPSHSVIEKGQTVTLRCDPISGHDNLYWYRRVMGKEIKFLLHFVKESKQDESGMPNNRFLAERTGGTYSTLKVQPAELEDSGVYFCASSYHPGGGYTFGSGTRLTVV.

The genes are TRBV27 and TRBJ2-1; 15 nucleotides agree with TRBD2. The CDR3 spans 18 residues. Germline-derived CDR1 and CDR2 are MNHEY and SMNVEV (reference sequence). The V gene end was trimmed by 4 bases and the J gene end by 0 bases; junction bases not matched to a gene: 4. Here the CDR3 DNA reads TGTGCCAGCAGTTACGGACTAGCGGGAGGGAGCTCCTACAATGAGCAGTTCTTC. Translated, it gives CASSYGLAGGSSYNEQFF.

A few counts support this clone. The CDR3: CASSLRGYLAGNTGELFF. CDR3 nucleotides: TGTGCCAGCAGCTTAAGGGGTTACTTGGCGGGAAACACCGGGGAGCTGTTTTTT. This chain links TRBV7-9 with TRBJ2-2; a possible D gene is TRBD2 (6 bases). The CDR3 length is 18 residues. CDR1 and CDR2 (germline): SEHNR, FQNEAQ (reference sequence). V shed 2 bases and J shed 2 bases, with 18 bases lying between them.

The chain joins TRBV9 to TRBJ2-6, with 10 bases aligning to TRBD1. The CDR3 is made up of 19 amino acids. Germline values: CDR1 SGDLS, CDR2 YYNGEE. The V segment lost 4 bases and the J segment 0 bases; nucleotides outside the gene matches: 10. The CDR3 sequence is CASSPRSTGGYSGANVLTF. Written as DNA, the CDR3 is TGTGCCAGCAGCCCCCGATCGACAGGGGGCTACTCTGGGGCCAACGTCCTGACTTTC. Using reference TRBV9 and TRBJ2-6 for the parts outside the CDR3, the full variable domain is DSGVTQTPKHLITATGQRVTLRCSPRSGDLSVYWYQQSLDQGLQFLIQYYNGEERAKGNILERFSAQQFPDLHSELNLSSLELGDSALYFCASSPRSTGGYSGANVLTFGAGSRLTVL.

The chain couples TRBV5-1 to TRBJ2-3, with TRBD2 as a possible D gene (6 bases). The CDR3 spans 14 residues. Trimming shortened V by 3 bases and J by 4 bases, and 12 bases separated the two germline ends. From germline, CDR1 is SGHRS and CDR2 YFSETQ. The chain's CDR3 is CASSSMASADTQYF. In DNA, the CDR3 is TGCGCCAGCAGCTCCATGGCTAGCGCAGATACGCAGTATTTT.

The V call is TRBV7-2, the J call TRBJ2-5; 7 nucleotides align to TRBD2. The germline V gene has CDR1 SGHTA and CDR2 FQGNSA. This CDR3 comprises 15 residues. Trimming at V came to 2 bases and at J to 8 bases, leaving 11 bases not matched to a gene. CDR3 DNA sequence: TGTGCCAGCAGCTTAACGTTTGCGGGAGAACGCACCCAGTACTTC. Residues: CASSLTFAGERTQYF.

The V call is TRBV5-1, the J call TRBJ2-5; the D gene is possibly TRBD1 (7 bases). The CDR3 loop spans 16 amino acids. With 0 bases removed from V and 5 bases from J, the gap between germline ends came to 17 bases. CDR1 and CDR2 (germline): SGHRS, YFSETQ. CDR3 sequence: CASSLGDREVLETQYF. The CDR3 bases are TGCGCCAGCAGCTTGGGAGACAGGGAGGTTTTGGAGACCCAGTACTTC.

In this sample, this clone turned up a few times. The chain links TRBV28 to TRBJ1-2; 8 bases map to TRBD1. The CDR3 is 11 residues long. J gave up 7 bases and V 8 bases, and 3 bases lay outside the gene matches. Germline V gene lookup returns CDR1 MDHEN and CDR2 SYDVKM. The CDR3 reads CASGQGAGYTF. DNA of the CDR3: TGTGCCAGCGGACAGGGCGCTGGCTACACCTTC.

This clone was counted only a few times. The V call is TRBV19, the J call TRBJ2-1; 10 bases are shared with TRBD1. Germline CDR1 reads LNHDA; CDR2 reads SQIVND (reference sequence). Trimming cost V 4 bases and J 6 bases; bases outside gene matches: 3. This CDR3 comprises 14 residues. In DNA, the CDR3 is TGTGCCAGTAGTACCAGGACAGGGGGCAATGAGCAGTTCTTC. Translating gives CASSTRTGGNEQFF.

On this clone itself: The sample has other DNA sequences that encode this CDR3 too. The chain employs TRBV20-1 and TRBJ2-3, with D tentatively TRBD1 (7 bases). CDR1 is DFQATT, CDR2 SNEGSKA, per germline (reference sequence). Deletions cut 6 bases from V and 6 bases from J, with 10 bases between. CDR3 length: 11 amino acids. CDR3 region: CSASGGDTQYF. DNA for the CDR3: TGCAGTGCGTCAGGGGGGGATACGCAGTATTTT.

This chain uses TRBV5-4 with TRBJ2-5; TRBD2 matches 7 bases. The CDR3 loop spans 15 amino acids. Per germline, CDR1 SGHNT and CDR2 YYREEE (reference sequence). The ends lost 0 bases at V and 4 bases at J; junction bases unmatched: 6. CDR3 DNA sequence: TGTGCCAGCAGCTTGGTTCGGGGGGTAAGAGAGACCCAGTACTTC. Its translation is CASSLVRGVRETQYF.

This clone came up a few times. This chain uses TRBV28 with TRBJ2-7, with TRBD1 matching 9 bases. Trimming removed 6 bases from V and 2 bases from J; junction bases left unmatched: 14. CDR1 MDHEN and CDR2 SYDVKM come from the germline V gene. The CDR3 is made up of 17 amino acids. The CDR3 DNA is TGTGCCAGCAGCCTCGGGACAGGGAGGATTAGGACCTACGAGCAGTACGTC. Translated: CASSLGTGRIRTYEQYV.